This T cell receptor beta chain derives from a study of cytomegalovirus exposure and HLA in healthy donors. Study conclusions and caveats: The tendency of first-cohort TCR clusters to co-occur in the roughly 130 validation repertoires was the finding of a later analysis.

A word on this clone: Antigen: not known.

The repertoire was sequenced with immunoSEQ multiplex PCR; TCRdb's copy has only in-frame clones and lacks some. This table has roughly 270,000 clones, 70% to 90% appearing once. Separate from the approximately 600-subject first cohort was the approximately 120-subject validation cohort, to which the donors belonged. This CDR3 is built from 16 residues. Trimming stripped 0 bases from V and 6 bases from J, with 15 bases between. In germline, CDR1 is MNHEY, CDR2 SVGAGI. J is TRBJ2-1 and V is TRBV6-5; D is uncertain. The specimen sequenced was PBMCs. The receptor's source is a young woman in good health and CMV-seronegative. In DNA, the CDR3 is TGTGCCAGCAGTTACTCTATTGGAGCACCTCCCAATGAGCAGTTCTTC. Translating gives CASSYSIGAPPNEQFF.